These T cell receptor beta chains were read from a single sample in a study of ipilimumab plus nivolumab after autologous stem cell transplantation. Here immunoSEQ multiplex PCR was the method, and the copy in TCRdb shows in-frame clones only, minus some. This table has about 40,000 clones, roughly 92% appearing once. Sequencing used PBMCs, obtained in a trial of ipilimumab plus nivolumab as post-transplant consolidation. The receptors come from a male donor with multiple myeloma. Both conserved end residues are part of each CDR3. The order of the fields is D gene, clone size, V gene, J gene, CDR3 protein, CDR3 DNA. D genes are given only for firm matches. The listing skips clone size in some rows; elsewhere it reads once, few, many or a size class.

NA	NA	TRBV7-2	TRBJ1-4	CASSLAGTNEKLFF	TGTGCCAGCAGCTTGGCAGGGACAAATGAAAAACTGTTTTTT
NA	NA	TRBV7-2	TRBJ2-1	CASSLSGAEYNEQFF	TGTGCCAGCAGCTTATCGGGAGCAGAATACAATGAGCAGTTCTTC
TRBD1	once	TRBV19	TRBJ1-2	CASSKGGQGSWNGYTF	TGTGCCAGTAGTAAGGGCGGACAGGGGTCATGGAATGGCTACACCTTC
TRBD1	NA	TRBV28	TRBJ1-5	CASSVGTGWVWGSNQPQHF	TGTGCCAGCAGTGTGGGGACAGGGTGGGTATGGGGGAGCAATCAGCCCCAGCATTTT
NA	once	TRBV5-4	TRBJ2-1	CASSLVGAYNEQFF	TGTGCCAGCAGCTTGGTGGGGGCCTACAATGAGCAGTTCTTC
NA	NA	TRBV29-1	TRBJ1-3	CSVEAEPSGNTIYF	TGCAGCGTTGAAGCTGAACCCTCTGGAAACACCATATATTTT
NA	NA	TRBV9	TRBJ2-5	CASSYSSGTQETQYF	TGTGCCAGCAGCTATTCCTCCGGGACCCAAGAGACCCAGTACTTC
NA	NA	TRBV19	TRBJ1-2	CASSRGNYGYTF	TGTGCCAGTAGTAGGGGAAATTATGGCTACACCTTC
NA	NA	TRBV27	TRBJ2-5	CASTPGLGETQYF	TGTGCCAGCACCCCGGGCCTGGGAGAGACCCAGTACTTC
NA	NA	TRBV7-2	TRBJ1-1	CASSLGAAGYVTEAFF	TGTGCCAGCAGCTTAGGGGCGGCGGGGTATGTCACTGAAGCTTTCTTT
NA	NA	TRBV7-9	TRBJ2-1	CASSLGRGGNEQFF	TGTGCCAGCAGCTTAGGCAGGGGAGGGAATGAGCAGTTCTTC
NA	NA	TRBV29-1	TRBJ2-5	CSAGNIARGETQYF	TGCAGCGCAGGAAACATAGCACGGGGTGAGACCCAGTACTTC
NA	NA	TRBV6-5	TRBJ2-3	CASSYSVSSTDTQYF	TGTGCCAGCAGTTATAGCGTCAGTAGCACAGATACGCAGTATTTT
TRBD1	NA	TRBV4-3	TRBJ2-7	CASSQRQGAYEQYF	TGCGCCAGCAGCCAAAGACAGGGGGCCTACGAGCAGTACTTC
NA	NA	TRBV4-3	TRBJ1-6	CASSQDLTGYLNSPLHF	TGCGCCAGCAGCCAAGATCTAACAGGGTATTTGAATTCACCCCTCCACTTT
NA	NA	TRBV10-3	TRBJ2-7	CAISVIADYYEQYF	TGTGCCATCAGTGTAATAGCGGACTACTACGAGCAGTACTTC
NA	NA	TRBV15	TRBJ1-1	CATSSVRGTEAFF	TGTGCCACCAGCAGCGTTCGGGGCACTGAAGCTTTCTTT
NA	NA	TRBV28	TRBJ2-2	CASSLYTGELFF	TGTGCCAGCAGTCTGTACACCGGGGAGCTGTTTTTT
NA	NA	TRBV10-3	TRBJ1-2	CAISGGQAPTGGYTF	TGTGCCATCAGTGGGGGGCAGGCGCCGACCGGAGGCTACACCTTC
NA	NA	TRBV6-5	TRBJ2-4	CASSSGTQESIQYF	TGTGCCAGCAGCTCCGGGACCCAGGAAAGCATTCAGTACTTC
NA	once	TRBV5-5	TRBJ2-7	CASSLRWGISTYEQYF	TGTGCCAGCAGCCTGAGGTGGGGTATCTCTACCTACGAGCAGTACTTC
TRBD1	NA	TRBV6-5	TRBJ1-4	CASSYGTGHEKLFF	TGTGCCAGCAGTTACGGGACAGGGCATGAAAAACTGTTTTTT
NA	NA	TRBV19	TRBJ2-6	CASSSGVLPSGANVLTF	TGTGCCAGTAGTTCAGGGGTATTACCCTCTGGGGCCAACGTCCTGACTTTC
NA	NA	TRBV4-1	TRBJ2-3	CASSQEGRSTDTQYF	TGCGCCAGCAGCCAAGAAGGTCGGAGCACAGATACGCAGTATTTT
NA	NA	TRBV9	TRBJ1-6	CASSVRVSPLHF	TGTGCCAGCAGCGTAAGAGTTTCACCCCTCCACTTT
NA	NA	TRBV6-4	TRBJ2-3	CASSDVGGGTDTQYF	TGTGCCAGCAGTGATGTGGGGGGCGGCACAGATACGCAGTATTTT
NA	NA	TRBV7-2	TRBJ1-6	CASSPRVSSYNSPLHF	TGTGCCAGCAGCCCGCGGGTGAGCTCCTATAATTCACCCCTCCACTTT
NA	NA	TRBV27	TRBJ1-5	CASSLGGSNQPQHF	TGTGCCAGCAGTTTGGGAGGGAGCAATCAGCCCCAGCATTTT
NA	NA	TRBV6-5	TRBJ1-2	CASSYGGNYGYTF	TGTGCCAGCAGTTACGGGGGAAACTATGGCTACACCTTC
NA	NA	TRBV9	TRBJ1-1	CASSPRLYGEAFF	TGTGCCAGCAGCCCTCGCCTGTATGGTGAAGCTTTCTTT
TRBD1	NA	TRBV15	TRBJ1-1	CATSRDRGLGEAFF	TGTGCCACCAGCAGGGACAGGGGGCTGGGTGAAGCTTTCTTT
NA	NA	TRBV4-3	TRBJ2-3	CASSQDLTYDTQYF	TGCGCCAGCAGCCAAGATTTGACTTATGATACGCAGTATTTT
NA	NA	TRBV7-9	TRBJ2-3	CASRLGIAEDTQYF	TGTGCCAGCAGATTAGGGATCGCCGAAGATACGCAGTATTTT
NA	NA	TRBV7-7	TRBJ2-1	CASSRQDHNEQFF	TGTGCTAGCAGCCGCCAAGATCACAATGAGCAGTTCTTC
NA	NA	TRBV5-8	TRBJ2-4	CASSLGGLAKNIQYF	TGTGCCAGCAGCTTGGGGGGGCTAGCCAAAAACATTCAGTACTTC
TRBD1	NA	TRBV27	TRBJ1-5	CASSLQGAIQPQHF	TGTGCCAGCAGTCTGCAGGGGGCGATTCAGCCCCAGCATTTT
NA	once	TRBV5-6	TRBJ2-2	CASSSGSRGTGELFF	TGTGCCAGCAGCTCAGGATCCCGCGGGACCGGGGAGCTGTTTTTT
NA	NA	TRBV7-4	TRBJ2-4	CASSLSQNIQYF	TGTGCCAGCAGCTTAAGCCAAAACATTCAGTACTTC
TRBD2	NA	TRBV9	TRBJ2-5	CASSVAPRSGGGETQYF	TGTGCCAGCAGCGTAGCCCCCCGTAGCGGGGGCGGGGAGACCCAGTACTTC